The rows below give T cell receptor beta chains drawn from one sample of a study of T cell responses to AZD1222 COVID-19 vaccine. TCRdb keeps only in-frame clones here, not all; method: immunoSEQ multiplex PCR. Among about 140,000 clones, under 95% were seen once, and the ten largest hold about 3.2%. Sequencing used peripheral blood, obtained on day 0 of AZD1222 vaccination. Every receptor here comes from an adult in good health. Each CDR3 is given with its conserved first and last residue. D genes are given only for firm matches. Only part of the rows carry a size: once, few, many, or a class if the clone is expanded.

CDR3: CSASIGAGVYEQYF
DNA: TGCAGTGCTAGTATAGGGGCGGGAGTCTACGAGCAGTACTTC
D: TRBD2
V: TRBV20-1
size: -
J: TRBJ2-7

CDR3: CASSLGLVAGVSNEQYF
DNA: TGTGCCAGCAGCTTGGGATTGGTAGCGGGAGTCTCCAACGAGCAGTACTTC
D: TRBD2
V: TRBV5-4
size: -
J: TRBJ2-7

CDR3: CASSVRGRAYEQYF
DNA: TGTGCCAGCAGTGTCCGCGGGAGGGCCTACGAGCAGTACTTC
D: TRBD2
V: TRBV27
size: once
J: TRBJ2-7

CDR3: CASRLSGSSYEQYF
DNA: TGTGCCAGCAGACTAAGCGGGAGTAGCTACGAGCAGTACTTC
D: TRBD2
V: TRBV5-5
size: -
J: TRBJ2-7

CDR3: CASSFPGESGQPQHF
DNA: TGTGCCAGCAGCTTTCCGGGGGAATCAGGTCAGCCCCAGCATTTT
D: -
V: TRBV7-2
size: -
J: TRBJ1-5

CDR3: CAWSAGDNYGYTF
DNA: TGTGCCTGGAGTGCAGGGGATAACTATGGCTACACCTTC
D: -
V: TRBV30
size: -
J: TRBJ1-2

CDR3: CASSGSDRGIDEQFF
DNA: TGTGCCAGCAGTGGATCCGACAGGGGGATTGATGAGCAGTTCTTC
D: TRBD1
V: TRBV2
size: -
J: TRBJ2-1

CDR3: CASSLDPGRTKNIQYF
DNA: TGTGCCAGCAGCTTGGACCCGGGGAGAACCAAAAACATTCAGTACTTC
D: -
V: TRBV5-6
size: -
J: TRBJ2-4

CDR3: CAWRDTGTSRHLSYNEQFF
DNA: TGTGCCTGGCGAGATACCGGGACTAGCAGACACCTCTCCTACAATGAGCAGTTCTTC
D: TRBD2
V: TRBV30
size: -
J: TRBJ2-1

CDR3: CASSLYRANTEAFF
DNA: TGTGCCAGCAGCTTGTACAGGGCGAACACTGAAGCTTTCTTT
D: -
V: TRBV5-5
size: -
J: TRBJ1-1